This T cell receptor (beta chain) emerged from a study of control samples from healthy donors and cancer patients. V dropped 6 bases and J dropped 0 bases, with 21 bases sitting between them. Germline CDR1 reads MNHEY; CDR2 reads SVGEGT. This CDR3 is 17 amino acids long. Some clones are missing from TCRdb's copy, which holds only in-frame ones; the method was immunoSEQ multiplex PCR. The table records around 190,000 clones, approximately 92% of them present only once. The receptor comes from a young man in good health. The rearrangement links TRBV6-2 or TRBV6-3 to TRBJ2-7; D call uncertain. Specimen: blood. DNA of the CDR3: TGTGCCAGCAGCTCAACCTACACGGGCGGCCGCTCCTACGAGCAGTACTTC. Protein: CASSSTYTGGRSYEQYF.